Below are 21 T cell receptor beta chains sequenced from a single sample in a study of shared clonotypes between healthy human individuals. Clones were sequenced by immunoSEQ multiplex PCR, and TCRdb holds only the in-frame ones, with some missing. The sample carries under 1 million clones, 80% to 95% recorded once. Cells designated naive CD8 were CD45RO-negative and were positively selected for CCR7, with terminally differentiated effector memory CD45RA+ cells excluded. Input material: naive CD8+ T cells sorted from blood. The origin of the receptors is a man aged 25 to 45 in good health.

This clone came up a few times. The V gene is TRBV27, the J gene TRBJ2-7; a possible D gene is TRBD2 (6 bases). Germline V lookup: CDR1 MNHEY, CDR2 SMNVEV (reference sequence). V lost 6 bases to trimming and J lost 3 bases, with 9 bases between them. The CDR3 runs 12 residues. CDR3 sequence (DNA): TGTGCCAGCAGGGGACTGAACTACGAGCAGTACTTC. This codes for CASRGLNYEQYF.

In DNA form, the CDR3 reads TGTGCCAGCAGCTCGTGGATCCCCGGGACGGGGGGTGACGAGCAGTACTTC. It yields the protein CASSSWIPGTGGDEQYF. The gene calls are TRBV5-6 and TRBJ2-7, with 7 bases matching TRBD2. V lost 3 bases to trimming and J lost 5 bases; unmatched junction nucleotides: 17. Germline CDR1 SGHDT, CDR2 YYEEEE. The CDR3 totals 17 residues.

This chain uses TRBV6-6 with TRBJ1-1; TRBD1 matches at 11 bases. CDR1 is MNHNY and CDR2 is SVGAGI in the germline V gene (reference sequence). V lost 6 bases, J lost 2 bases, and 5 bases stayed unmatched. The CDR3 extends over 15 amino acids. CDR3 in amino acids: CASRTGTGGNTEAFF. The CDR3 nucleotides are TGTGCCAGCAGAACCGGGACAGGGGGTAACACTGAAGCTTTCTTT.

Points on this clone: Other DNA sequences in this specimen translate into the identical CDR3. The chain is built from TRBV27 and TRBJ2-1; maybe TRBD2 (6 bases). Trimming took 2 bases from V and 4 from J, leaving 9 bases between them. The CDR3 is 14 amino acids. Germline values: CDR1 MNHEY, CDR2 SMNVEV (reference sequence). CDR3 in amino acids: CASSLAGLYNEQFF. The CDR3 nucleotides read TGTGCCAGCAGTTTAGCGGGGCTATACAATGAGCAGTTCTTC.

The genes are TRBV5-6 and TRBJ2-1; 12 bases are shared with TRBD2. The CDR3 totals 18 residues. Per the germline V gene, CDR1 is SGHDT and CDR2 is YYEEEE. The V and J ends lost 1 base and 4 bases, in that order; junction bases with no gene match: 9. CDR3 in amino acids: CASSLWLAGGPGYNEQFF. The CDR3 DNA sequence: TGTGCCAGCAGCTTGTGGCTAGCGGGAGGGCCAGGTTACAATGAGCAGTTCTTC. Full variable domain (outside the CDR3, taken from reference TRBV5-6 and TRBJ2-1): DAGVTQSPTHLIKTRGQQVTLRCSPKSGHDTVSWYQQALGQGPQFIFQYYEEEERQRGNFPDRFSGHQFPNYSSELNVNALLLGDSALYLCASSLWLAGGPGYNEQFFGPGTRLTVL.

V and J are TRBV27 and TRBJ2-1, with D uncertain. This CDR3 spans 15 amino acids. Trimming removed 0 bases from V and 1 base from J, with 7 bases in between. From germline, CDR1 is MNHEY and CDR2 SMNVEV (reference sequence). CDR3 residues: CASSLSVGSYNEQFF. As DNA, the CDR3 is TGTGCCAGCAGTTTATCAGTTGGATCCTACAATGAGCAGTTCTTC.

The V call is TRBV2, the J call TRBJ2-7, with TRBD1 matching over 8 bases. The CDR3 loop spans 16 amino acids. Germline V lookup: CDR1 SNHLY, CDR2 FYNNEI. The J segment lost 2 bases and the V segment lost 8 bases, leaving 14 bases of the junction unmatched. CDR3 nucleotides: TGTGCCAGCGGCGTCCAAGACATGACAGGGGCCTACGAGCAGTACTTC. Translated: CASGVQDMTGAYEQYF.

This clone was seen a handful of times. This chain uses TRBV29-1 with TRBJ2-2, with 7 nucleotides matching TRBD2. Germline-derived CDR1 and CDR2 are SQVTM and ANQGSEA. The CDR3 has 13 amino acids. J was trimmed by 0 bases and V by 7 bases; bases with no gene match: 2. DNA of the CDR3: TGCAGCGCGACTAGCCCGAACACCGGGGAGCTGTTTTTT. It yields the protein CSATSPNTGELFF.

The count of this clone is one. For the CDR3, the DNA is TGTGCCAGCAGCTTAGAAGAGACTGGAAACACCATATATTTT. It specifies CASSLEETGNTIYF. The genes are TRBV7-9 and TRBJ1-3; D remains ambiguous. V lost 1 base, J lost 2 bases, and 6 bases lay in between. Germline V gene lookup returns CDR1 SEHNR and CDR2 FQNEAQ (reference sequence). The CDR3 is 14 amino acids.

The rearrangement links TRBV2 to TRBJ1-1; 7 positions agree with TRBD1. The V and J ends lost 3 bases and 10 bases, in that order; junction bases with no gene match: 11. Germline-derived CDR1 and CDR2 are SNHLY and FYNNEI. The CDR3 has 14 residues. The CDR3 sequence: CASSDPDREVGAFF. CDR3 coding DNA: TGTGCCAGCAGTGACCCAGACAGGGAAGTTGGAGCTTTCTTT.

The J gene is TRBJ2-1, the V gene TRBV28; 7 nucleotides match TRBD2. V shed 6 bases, J shed 3 bases, and the junction held 11 bases outside the gene matches. CDR3 length equals 16 residues. Germline CDR1 reads MDHEN; CDR2 reads SYDVKM. CDR3 residues: CASSREVAGVYNEQFF. As DNA, the CDR3 is TGTGCCAGCAGCCGAGAGGTAGCGGGTGTCTACAATGAGCAGTTCTTC.

The chain uses TRBV5-5 and TRBJ2-1; 8 nucleotides match TRBD2. CDR1 is SGHKS, CDR2 YYEKEE, per germline (reference sequence). This CDR3 contains 15 residues. J lost 6 bases, V lost 0 bases, and 5 bases had no gene match. This CDR3 reads CASSLAGGPGNEQFF. For the CDR3, the DNA is TGTGCCAGCAGCTTGGCGGGAGGGCCAGGCAATGAGCAGTTCTTC.

V and J are TRBV28 and TRBJ1-1, with D possibly matching TRBD1 (5 bases). CDR3 length: 15 residues. V was shortened by 5 bases and J by 0 bases, with 13 bases between the two germline ends. The germline V gene encodes CDR1 MDHEN and CDR2 SYDVKM. The CDR3 sequence is CASSATGTVNTEAFF. CDR3 nucleotide sequence: TGTGCCAGCAGTGCTACCGGGACGGTGAACACTGAAGCTTTCTTT.

This chain connects TRBV5-4 to TRBJ2-1, with D tentatively TRBD2 (6 bases). Per germline, CDR1 SGHNT and CDR2 YYREEE (reference sequence). CDR3 length: 12 amino acids. Trimming pared 4 bases from V and 10 bases from J, leaving 12 bases between. The CDR3 DNA sequence: TGTGCCAGCAGCCCGGAGGGGTGGGAGCAGTTCTTC. It is translated as CASSPEGWEQFF.

The chain joins TRBV27 to TRBJ2-2; D is perhaps TRBD2 (6 bases). CDR1 is MNHEY and CDR2 is SMNVEV in the germline V gene (reference sequence). The V end lost 3 bases, the J end lost 7 bases, and 12 bases lay between the germline ends. The CDR3 is made up of 14 amino acids. The CDR3 nucleotides read TGTGCCAGCAGTTTTGGTGGCGGGAACGGGGAGCTGTTTTTT. Translated, it gives CASSFGGGNGELFF.

This chain links TRBV19 with TRBJ1-1; the D gene is possibly TRBD1 (5 bases). Trimming cost V 6 bases and J 0 bases, with 29 bases left between them. Germline assignment: CDR1 LNHDA and CDR2 SQIVND (reference sequence). The CDR3 has 20 amino acids. CDR3 DNA: TGTGCCAGTAGATCGAGGGACGATAACGTAGTAAGAGGAATGAACACTGAAGCTTTCTTT. As protein: CASRSRDDNVVRGMNTEAFF.

CDR3 coding DNA: TGTGCCAGCAGCGCTTCAGGGGTTGGCAATCAGCCCCAGCATTTT. This sequence encodes CASSASGVGNQPQHF. V and J are TRBV9 and TRBJ1-5, with D possibly TRBD1 on 6 matching bases. Germline V gene lookup returns CDR1 SGDLS and CDR2 YYNGEE. The CDR3 has 15 residues. V was shortened by 3 bases and J by 2 bases, with 12 bases between the two germline ends.

In regard to this clone: Other nucleotide sequences in the sample specify the same CDR3. The chain employs TRBV28 and TRBJ2-7; the match to TRBD1 covers 8 bases. Per germline, CDR1 MDHEN and CDR2 SYDVKM. V lost 5 bases and J lost 4; bases outside the gene matches: 1. CDR3 length: 12 amino acids. CDR3 sequence reads: CASSRTGYEQYF. The DNA of the CDR3 is TGTGCCAGCAGTCGGACAGGGTACGAGCAGTACTTC.

The rearrangement joins TRBV7-2 to TRBJ2-7, with D possibly TRBD2 on 6 matching bases. V was shortened by 5 bases and J by 3 bases, with 20 bases between the two germline ends. The CDR3 is 16 amino acids. Per germline, CDR1 SGHTA and CDR2 FQGNSA. The CDR3 here is CASSPPAGRARYEQYF. DNA of the CDR3: TGTGCCAGCAGCCCTCCTGCGGGAAGGGCCCGCTACGAGCAGTACTTC.

The chain is built from TRBV6-1 and TRBJ2-4; 8 nucleotides agree with TRBD1. The junction had 0 bases not matched to a gene; V was cut back by 1 base and J by 1 base. The CDR3 totals 15 residues. From germline, CDR1 is MNHNS and CDR2 SASEGT. Here the CDR3 reads CASSEGQGAKNIQYF. The CDR3 region has the DNA TGTGCCAGCAGTGAAGGACAGGGGGCCAAAAACATTCAGTACTTC.

V and J are TRBV4-3 and TRBJ2-7, with no clear D. This CDR3 comprises 14 residues. The V end lost 1 base, the J end lost 6 bases, and 13 bases lay between the germline ends. In germline, CDR1 is LGHNA, CDR2 YSLEER. For the CDR3, the DNA is TGCGCCAGCAGCCAAGGATGGACCCCGGGCGAGCAGTACTTC. Translated: CASSQGWTPGEQYF.